The following is a TCR beta chain sequence with its context. Its antigen remains unknown. The presence of a unique molecular identifier marked each TCR cDNA molecule. A single record per CDR3 protein comes from TCRdb applying MiXCR to the 5' RACE reads. Among under 75,000 distinct CDR3 sequences listed, about 14% were seen once. Germline V lookup: CDR1 SGHVS, CDR2 FQNEAQ. The CDR3 extends over 14 amino acids. V was pared by 7 bases and J by 3 bases, with 15 bases between. Indicated time point: sample taken at primary tumor resection. Sequencing was performed on whole RNA extracted from tumor and nontumor lung tissue, or from frozen PBMC, and the material was left unsorted. The data are from a study of spatial heterogeneity in lung cancer. The wider study: Alpha-chain detections were consistently fewer than beta-chain detections among the sequences. As counted in raw reads, each unique TCR and UMI combination appeared more than ten times on average. The study's findings and limits: Resection blood, more than follow-up blood, showed ubiquitous expanded tumor TCRs.

The TCR sequence derives from a male donor with early-stage non-small cell lung cancer. The chain uses TRBV7-8 and TRBJ1-2, with D maybe TRBD1 (5 bases). Source: PBMCs, taken at surgery. The CDR3 loop is CASTTSGRDYGYTF. The CDR3 DNA reads as TGTGCCAGCACCACCTCCGGCAGGGACTATGGCTACACCTTC. Supplemented by reference TRBV7-8 and TRBJ1-2, the full variable domain reads GAGVSQSPRYKVAKRGQDVALRCDPISGHVSLFWYQQALGQGPEFLTYFQNEAQLDKSGLPSDRFFAERPEGSVSTLKIQRTQQEDSAVYLCASTTSGRDYGYTFGSGTRLTVV.